These T cell receptor beta chains were read from a single sample in a study of shared clonotypes between healthy human individuals. Clones were read by immunoSEQ multiplex PCR, and TCRdb kept only the in-frame ones, dropping some. The table includes around 2,000,000 clones, 85% to 95% detected once. Sample: naive CD4+ T cells sorted from blood. Source of these receptors: a man between 18 and 35 years old in good health. Each CDR3 is given with its conserved first and last residue. A D gene is named only where the DNA matches it firmly. Some rows mark clone size as missing; the rest say once, few, many or name a class of expanded clone.

d_call	j_call	clone_size	v_call	cdr3_nt	cdr3_aa
TRBD2	TRBJ2-7	NA	TRBV7-2	TGTGCCAGCAGCGCCACACTAGCGGGTGGAGGCGGCGAGCAGTACTTC	CASSATLAGGGGEQYF
NA	TRBJ2-7	NA	TRBV5-1	TGTGCCAGCAGCTTAGAACCGAAATACGAGCAGTACTTC	CASSLEPKYEQYF
TRBD2	TRBJ2-1	NA	TRBV5-1	TGCGCCAGCAGCCCCGGGACTAGCACCTCCAAGTTCTTC	CASSPGTSTSKFF
NA	TRBJ1-6	NA	TRBV9	TGTGCCAGCAGCGTAGCGGGGACTGTTAATTCACCCCTCCACTTT	CASSVAGTVNSPLHF
TRBD2	TRBJ2-3	NA	TRBV7-2	TGTGCCAGCAGCTTAGCACTAGCGGGAACAGATACGCAGTATTTT	CASSLALAGTDTQYF
NA	TRBJ2-5	NA	TRBV27	TGTGCCAGCAGTTTACTGGGCGGGGTGGAGACCCAGTACTTC	CASSLLGGVETQYF
TRBD1	TRBJ1-2	NA	TRBV25-1	TGTGCCAGCAGTGAAACAGACGACAGGGTAGGCTATGGCTACACCTTC	CASSETDDRVGYGYTF
NA	TRBJ2-1	NA	TRBV7-2	TGTGCCAGCAGCTTAGGCAGTTACAATGAGCAGTTCTTC	CASSLGSYNEQFF
NA	TRBJ1-2	NA	TRBV5-1	TGCGCCAGCAGCTTGGATGGCCAAAAGGGGGGCTACACCTTC	CASSLDGQKGGYTF
TRBD1	TRBJ1-3	NA	TRBV6-6	TGTGCCAGCAAGGACAGGGCTGGAAACACCATATATTTT	CASKDRAGNTIYF
NA	TRBJ2-5	NA	TRBV7-2	TGTGCCAGCAGCTTAGTTGCGTCTATGGGTCAAGAGACCCAGTACTTC	CASSLVASMGQETQYF
TRBD1	TRBJ2-5	NA	TRBV19	TGTGCCAGTAGTGGGGGGACAGGAGAGACCCAGTACTTC	CASSGGTGETQYF
NA	TRBJ2-3	NA	TRBV29-1	TGCAGCGTTGCCCACAAACCCACAGATACGCAGTATTTT	CSVAHKPTDTQYF
TRBD1	TRBJ1-6	NA	TRBV4-1	TGCGCCAGCAGACATCCGGGACAGGGGAAGGCACCCCTCCACTTT	CASRHPGQGKAPLHF
NA	TRBJ1-4	NA	TRBV6-1	TGTGCCAGCATTGGGGAGTTAGGCGAAAAACTGTTTTTT	CASIGELGEKLFF
TRBD2	TRBJ2-5	NA	TRBV9	TGTGCCAGCAGCGTAGCTAGCGGGAGTACCGAGACCCAGTACTTC	CASSVASGSTETQYF
NA	TRBJ2-3	NA	TRBV4-3	TGCGCCAGCAGCCAAGATAAGGCTGGAGATACGCAGTATTTT	CASSQDKAGDTQYF
TRBD1	TRBJ2-7	NA	TRBV7-2	TGTGCCAGCAGCTCGGGACAGATCTACGAGCAGTACTTC	CASSSGQIYEQYF
NA	TRBJ2-7	NA	TRBV28	TGTGCCAGCAGTTTAGCAGGGAACTTTGTCCGCGAGCAGTACTTC	CASSLAGNFVREQYF
NA	TRBJ2-3	once	TRBV5-4	TGTGCCAGCAGCTTGGGACAATATACGCAGTATTTT	CASSLGQYTQYF
NA	TRBJ1-3	once	TRBV5-4	TGTGCCAGCAGCTTTTTCTCTAGAAACACCATATATTTT	CASSFFSRNTIYF
TRBD1	TRBJ1-6	NA	TRBV10-3	TGTGCCATCAGTGAGGACAGGGGGCGAAGTTCACCCCTCCACTTT	CAISEDRGRSSPLHF
TRBD2	TRBJ2-5	NA	TRBV11-1	TGTGCCAGCAGCTTAGCCCGGGCTAGCGGGGGGGCGCGGGAGACCCAGTACTTC	CASSLARASGGARETQYF
TRBD1	TRBJ2-2	NA	TRBV9	TGTGCCAGCAGCGCCGTGGGACAGCCGAACACCGGGGAGCTGTTTTTT	CASSAVGQPNTGELFF
NA	TRBJ2-7	few	TRBV30	TGTGCCTGGAGTGTCCCCCAGGGGCCTTACGAGCAGTACTTC	CAWSVPQGPYEQYF
TRBD1	TRBJ2-7	once	TRBV10-3	TGTGCCATCAGTGAGTCGGGACAGGTAAGCTCCTACGAGCAGTACTTC	CAISESGQVSSYEQYF
TRBD1	TRBJ1-3	NA	TRBV10-3	TGTGCCATCAGTGAGTCGACGTCAGGGGGCCCTGGAAACACCATATATTTT	CAISESTSGGPGNTIYF
NA	TRBJ1-2	NA	TRBV5-1	TGCGCCAGCAGTCAGGTCTTAGACTATGGCTACACCTTC	CASSQVLDYGYTF
NA	TRBJ1-3	NA	TRBV7-2	TGTGCCAGCAGCTTAGTTTCTGGGCAGGCCCTTGGAAACACCATATATTTT	CASSLVSGQALGNTIYF
NA	TRBJ1-2	NA	TRBV6-5	TGTGCCAGCGGGAGGGGGGGGCCCCTAATGGATGGCTACACCTTC	CASGRGGPLMDGYTF
TRBD2	TRBJ2-3	NA	TRBV5-4	TGTGCCAGCAGATTCGGACTAGCGCAGGGCACAGATACGCAGTATTTT	CASRFGLAQGTDTQYF
TRBD2	TRBJ2-3	NA	TRBV10-1	TGCGCCAGCAGTGACGGCGGACTAGCGGAAAATACGCAGTATTTT	CASSDGGLAENTQYF
NA	TRBJ1-2	NA	TRBV30	TGTGCCTACAAGACCGGGCCAGGGAACGGCTACACCTTC	CAYKTGPGNGYTF
NA	TRBJ2-5	NA	TRBV11-2	TGTGCCAGCAGCTTAGTTTATGTCGGGGAGACCCAGTACTTC	CASSLVYVGETQYF
NA	TRBJ2-2	NA	TRBV2	TGTGCCAGCAGTGAACCAGGACAGATACTGAACACCGGGGAGCTGTTTTTT	CASSEPGQILNTGELFF
NA	TRBJ1-3	NA	TRBV6-1	TGTGCCAGCAGTGAGGGCCGGGACTCTGGAAACACCATATATTTT	CASSEGRDSGNTIYF
NA	TRBJ1-2	NA	TRBV27	TGTGCCAGCAGCGACCCTGGATCAGACGGTAACTATGGCTACACCTTC	CASSDPGSDGNYGYTF
TRBD1	TRBJ1-5	NA	TRBV28	TGTGCCAGCACCCCAGGTCACAGGGGGCTTAATCAGCCCCAGCATTTT	CASTPGHRGLNQPQHF
NA	TRBJ2-3	NA	TRBV9	TGTGCCAGCAGCGTAGCTAGACACCCCACAGATACGCAGTATTTT	CASSVARHPTDTQYF
NA	TRBJ2-7	NA	TRBV6-5	TGTGCCAGCTCCTCCTCTCAGTGGGGCGGCTACGAGCAGTACTTC	CASSSSQWGGYEQYF
NA	TRBJ1-4	NA	TRBV19	TGTGCCAGTAGTACAGACGGACTAGGGAGGAGAGGTGAAAAACTGTTTTTT	CASSTDGLGRRGEKLFF
NA	TRBJ2-5	NA	TRBV25-1	TGTGCCAGCAGTGGAAAGACCATCTCCTCGACCCAGTACTTC	CASSGKTISSTQYF
NA	TRBJ2-5	once	TRBV6-5	TGTGCCAGCACCCCACGTGACGGCCAAGAGACCCAGTACTTC	CASTPRDGQETQYF
NA	TRBJ2-3	NA	TRBV30	TGTGCCTGGAACGCGGGGCGGGCAGATACGCAGTATTTT	CAWNAGRADTQYF
TRBD1	TRBJ2-5	NA	TRBV6-1	TGTGCCAGCAGTTTAGCCTCAGGGGGATGGGAGACCCAGTACTTC	CASSLASGGWETQYF
TRBD2	TRBJ2-7	NA	TRBV5-6	TGTGCCAGCAGCTTAGGCGGACTAGACTACGAGCAGTACTTC	CASSLGGLDYEQYF